This TCR beta chain originates from a study of T cell responses to AZD1222 COVID-19 vaccine. Study-wide results and limits: Only a handful of AZD1222 recipients, more than 5 in all, had baseline seropositivity. Donors were chiefly white British, with a greater number of females, and clonal diversity was perhaps underestimated. Regions 160-218 and 743-854 dominated among vaccine-associated CD4 TCRs spanning spike.

Some clones are missing from TCRdb's copy, which holds only in-frame ones; the method was immunoSEQ multiplex PCR. In the table there are fewer than 120,000 clones, 88% of which are singletons. As regards this clone: The antigen is unknown.

There are 15 residues in the CDR3. Germline trimming cut 5 bases from V and 6 bases from J; bases unmatched to any gene: 10. CDR1 is MNHEY and CDR2 is SMNVEV in the germline V gene (reference sequence). The V and J genes are TRBV27 and TRBJ2-1; 7 bases fit TRBD2. The source is an adult in good health. The sequencing here drew on peripheral blood, taken on day 0 of AZD1222 vaccination. CDR3: CASSLGLVRGNEQFF. For the CDR3, the DNA is TGTGCCAGCAGTCTCGGACTAGTAAGGGGCAATGAGCAGTTCTTC.